This T cell receptor (beta chain) is from a study of blood T cell repertoires in COVID-19. Germline V gene sequence: CDR1 SEHNR, CDR2 FQNEAQ (reference sequence). Losses at the gene ends were 5 bases for V and 6 bases for J; bases not matched to a gene: 12. This CDR3 has 16 residues. Libraries were prepared by immunoSEQ multiplex PCR; TCRdb keeps only in-frame clonotypes and omits some of them. The profile shows tens of thousands of clones, 90% of them singletons. The sample consisted of peripheral blood. This receptor was identified in a woman aged 55 to 70 with active COVID-19. This sequence joins TRBV7-9 and TRBJ2-1, with 8 bases matching TRBD1. The CDR3 coding sequence is TGTGCCAGCAGCCTTGGGCTAGGACAGGGTGGCAATGAGCAGTTCTTC. Translation: CASSLGLGQGGNEQFF. The variable domain in full, with the rest retrieved from reference TRBV7-9 and TRBJ2-1, is DTGVSQNPRHKITKRGQNVTFRCDPISEHNRLYWYRQTLGQGPEFLTYFQNEAQLEKSRLLSDRFSAERPKGSFSTLEIQRTEQGDSAMYLCASSLGLGQGGNEQFFGPGTRLTVL.